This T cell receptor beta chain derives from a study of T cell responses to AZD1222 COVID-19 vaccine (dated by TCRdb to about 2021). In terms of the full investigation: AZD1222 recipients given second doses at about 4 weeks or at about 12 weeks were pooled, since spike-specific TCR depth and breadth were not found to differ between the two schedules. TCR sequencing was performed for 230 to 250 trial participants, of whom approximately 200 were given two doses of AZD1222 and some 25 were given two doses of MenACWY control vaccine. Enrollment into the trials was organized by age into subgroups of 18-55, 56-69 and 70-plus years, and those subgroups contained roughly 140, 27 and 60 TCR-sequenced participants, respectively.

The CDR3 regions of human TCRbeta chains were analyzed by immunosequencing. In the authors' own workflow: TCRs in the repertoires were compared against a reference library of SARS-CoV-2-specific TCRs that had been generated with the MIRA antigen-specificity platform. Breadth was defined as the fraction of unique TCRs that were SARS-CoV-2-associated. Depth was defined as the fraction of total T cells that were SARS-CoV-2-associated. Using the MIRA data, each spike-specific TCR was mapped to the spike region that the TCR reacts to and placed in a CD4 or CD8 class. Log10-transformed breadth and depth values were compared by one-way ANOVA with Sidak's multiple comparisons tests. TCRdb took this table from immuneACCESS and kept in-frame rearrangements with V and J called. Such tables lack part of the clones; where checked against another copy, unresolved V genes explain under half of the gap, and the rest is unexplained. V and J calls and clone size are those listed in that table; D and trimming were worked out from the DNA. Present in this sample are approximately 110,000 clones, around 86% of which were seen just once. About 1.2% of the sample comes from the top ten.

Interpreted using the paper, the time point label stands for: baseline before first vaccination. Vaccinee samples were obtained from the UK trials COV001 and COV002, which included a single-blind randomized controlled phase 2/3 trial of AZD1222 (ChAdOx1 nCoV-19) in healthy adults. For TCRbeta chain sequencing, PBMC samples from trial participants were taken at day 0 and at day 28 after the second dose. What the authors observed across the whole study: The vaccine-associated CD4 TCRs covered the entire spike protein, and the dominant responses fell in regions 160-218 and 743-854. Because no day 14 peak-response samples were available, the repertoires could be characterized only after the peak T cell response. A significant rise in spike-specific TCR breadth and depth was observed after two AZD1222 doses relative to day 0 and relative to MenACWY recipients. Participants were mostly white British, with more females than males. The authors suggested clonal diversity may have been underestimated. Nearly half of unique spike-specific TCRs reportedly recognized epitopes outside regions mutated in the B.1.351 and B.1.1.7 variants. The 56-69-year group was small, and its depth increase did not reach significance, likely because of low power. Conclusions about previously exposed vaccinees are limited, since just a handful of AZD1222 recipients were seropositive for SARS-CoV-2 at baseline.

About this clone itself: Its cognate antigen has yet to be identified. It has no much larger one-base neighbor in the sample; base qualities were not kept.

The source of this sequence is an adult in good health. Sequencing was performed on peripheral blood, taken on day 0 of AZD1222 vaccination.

The CDR3 reads as follows: CASSPRVGSDTQYF. The nucleotide sequence is TGTGCCAGCAGTCCTAGAGTTGGGTCAGATACGCAGTATTTT. The V and J genes are TRBV27 and TRBJ2-3, with the identity of the D gene unclear. The V end loses 5 bases and the J end loses 4 bases, and a stretch of 13 bases separates them. The CDR3 goes from the cysteine to the phenylalanine over 14 residues. Only the CDR3 portion is preserved as DNA: 42 bases, with reading frame beginning at the first base. Taken from the germline V gene (reference sequence), the CDR1 and CDR2 loops are MNHEY and SMNVEV.